The sequence of this TCR beta chain was determined in a study of OX40 agonist ivuxolimab in advanced cancers. Clones were read by immunoSEQ multiplex PCR, and TCRdb kept only the in-frame ones, dropping some. Here the sample spans 25,000 to 35,000 clones, around 84% being singletons. Germline values: CDR1 GTSNPN, CDR2 SVGIG (reference sequence). With V trimmed by 2 bases and J by 0 bases, 2 bases remained unmatched. The CDR3 extends over 14 amino acids. The rearrangement joins TRBV30 to TRBJ2-7; 9 positions agree with TRBD2. The sequence was obtained from an adult with an advanced solid tumor such as melanoma, head and neck, liver or kidney cancer. Sequences were derived from CD4+ or CD8+ T cells sorted from blood, sampled in a trial of the OX40 agonist ivuxolimab. The CDR3 reads CAWSPSGVSYEQYF. CDR3 nucleotide sequence: TGTGCCTGGAGTCCTAGCGGGGTCTCCTACGAGCAGTACTTC.